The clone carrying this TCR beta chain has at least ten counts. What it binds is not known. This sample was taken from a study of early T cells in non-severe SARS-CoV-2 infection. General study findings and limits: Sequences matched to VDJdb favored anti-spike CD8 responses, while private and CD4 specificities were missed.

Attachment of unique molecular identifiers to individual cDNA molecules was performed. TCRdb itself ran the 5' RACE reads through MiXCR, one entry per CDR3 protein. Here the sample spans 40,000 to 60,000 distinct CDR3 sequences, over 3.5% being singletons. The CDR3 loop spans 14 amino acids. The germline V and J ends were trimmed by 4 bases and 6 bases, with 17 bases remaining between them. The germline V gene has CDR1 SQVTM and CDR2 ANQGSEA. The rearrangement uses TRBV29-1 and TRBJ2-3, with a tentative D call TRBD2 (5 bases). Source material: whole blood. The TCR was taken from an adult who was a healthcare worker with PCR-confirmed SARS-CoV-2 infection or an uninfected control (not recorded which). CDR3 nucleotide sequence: TGCAGCGTTGTGGCTGCGGGCCCGAGGGATACGCAGTATTTT. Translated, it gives CSVVAAGPRDTQYF.